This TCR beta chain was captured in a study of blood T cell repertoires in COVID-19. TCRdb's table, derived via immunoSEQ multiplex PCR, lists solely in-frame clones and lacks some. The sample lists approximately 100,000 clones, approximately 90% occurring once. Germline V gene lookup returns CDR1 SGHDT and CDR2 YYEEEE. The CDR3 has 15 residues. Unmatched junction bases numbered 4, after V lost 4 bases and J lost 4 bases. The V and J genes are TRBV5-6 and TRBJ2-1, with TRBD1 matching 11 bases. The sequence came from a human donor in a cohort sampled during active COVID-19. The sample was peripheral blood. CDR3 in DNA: TGTGCCAGCAGCCGGGACAGGGGGTATTACAATGAGCAGTTCTTC. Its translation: CASSRDRGYYNEQFF.